The rows below give T cell receptor beta chains drawn from one sample of a study of T cell responses to AZD1222 COVID-19 vaccine. TCRdb's copy holds only in-frame clones and misses some; the assay was immunoSEQ multiplex PCR. The sample includes about 170,000 clones, around nine tenths of them seen just once. Source: peripheral blood, taken on day 0 of AZD1222 vaccination. All receptors come from an adult in good health. The CDR3 runs from the conserved cysteine through the conserved F or W. A D gene is named only where the DNA matches it firmly. Only part of the rows carry a size: once, few, many, or a class if the clone is expanded.

v_call: TRBV5-5
d_call: NA
clone_size: NA
j_call: TRBJ2-1
cdr3_aa: CASSRDSQGGYEQFF
cdr3_nt: TGTGCCAGCAGCCGCGACTCCCAGGGTGGGTATGAGCAGTTCTTC

v_call: TRBV7-8
d_call: TRBD1
clone_size: NA
j_call: TRBJ1-1
cdr3_aa: CASSARQGLNTEAFF
cdr3_nt: TGTGCCAGCAGCGCCCGACAGGGTTTGAACACTGAAGCTTTCTTT

v_call: TRBV18
d_call: NA
clone_size: NA
j_call: TRBJ1-2
cdr3_aa: CASSPGVSAGYTF
cdr3_nt: TGTGCCAGCTCACCGGGGGTATCGGCTGGCTACACCTTC

v_call: TRBV27
d_call: NA
clone_size: NA
j_call: TRBJ1-1
cdr3_aa: CASRFTGIGTEAFF
cdr3_nt: TGTGCCAGCAGGTTCACAGGGATCGGCACTGAAGCTTTCTTT

v_call: TRBV10-1
d_call: TRBD2
clone_size: NA
j_call: TRBJ2-2
cdr3_aa: CASSRTSGSSVTGELFF
cdr3_nt: TGCGCCAGCAGTAGGACTAGCGGGAGTTCGGTCACCGGGGAGCTGTTTTTT

v_call: TRBV9
d_call: TRBD2
clone_size: NA
j_call: TRBJ2-1
cdr3_aa: CASSVGIGRAEQFF
cdr3_nt: TGTGCCAGCAGCGTAGGCATAGGGAGGGCTGAGCAGTTCTTC

v_call: TRBV7-2
d_call: NA
clone_size: once
j_call: TRBJ1-3
cdr3_aa: CASSLAQARGNTIYF
cdr3_nt: TGTGCCAGCAGCTTAGCGCAGGCTCGTGGAAACACCATATATTTT

v_call: TRBV12-3/TRBV12-4
d_call: NA
clone_size: NA
j_call: TRBJ1-1
cdr3_aa: CAIGLANTEAFF
cdr3_nt: TGTGCCATCGGATTGGCGAACACTGAAGCTTTCTTT

v_call: TRBV24-1
d_call: NA
clone_size: few
j_call: TRBJ2-7
cdr3_aa: CAAVGPHRHEQYF
cdr3_nt: TGTGCCGCAGTAGGACCACATCGACACGAGCAGTACTTC

v_call: TRBV6-2/TRBV6-3
d_call: NA
clone_size: NA
j_call: TRBJ2-3
cdr3_aa: CASSYGRATDTQYF
cdr3_nt: TGTGCCAGCAGTTACGGCAGGGCGACAGATACGCAGTATTTT

v_call: TRBV2
d_call: NA
clone_size: NA
j_call: TRBJ1-1
cdr3_aa: CASSERFGVETEAFF
cdr3_nt: TGTGCCAGCAGTGAAAGATTCGGGGTTGAAACTGAAGCTTTCTTT

v_call: TRBV28
d_call: NA
clone_size: once
j_call: TRBJ1-2
cdr3_aa: CASSGARGYTF
cdr3_nt: TGTGCCAGCAGTGGGGCGCGAGGCTACACCTTC

v_call: TRBV5-4
d_call: NA
clone_size: few
j_call: TRBJ1-4
cdr3_aa: CASSLNIAEPGEKLFF
cdr3_nt: TGTGCCAGCAGCTTGAATATTGCGGAGCCGGGTGAAAAACTGTTTTTT

v_call: TRBV27
d_call: NA
clone_size: NA
j_call: TRBJ2-7
cdr3_aa: CASIGFAYEQYF
cdr3_nt: TGTGCCAGCATTGGTTTCGCCTACGAGCAGTACTTC

v_call: TRBV12-5
d_call: TRBD2
clone_size: NA
j_call: TRBJ2-1
cdr3_aa: CASGFPGTSGKNNEQFF
cdr3_nt: TGTGCTAGTGGTTTCCCCGGGACTAGCGGAAAAAACAATGAGCAGTTCTTC